The 5 T cell receptor beta chains reported below all come from one sample, sequenced in a study of blood T cell repertoires in COVID-19. Data came from immunoSEQ multiplex PCR; TCRdb stores just in-frame clones and leaves some out. The data contain roughly 6,300 clones, around 91% of them singletons. Input material: peripheral blood. These receptors all stem from a man older than 75 with active COVID-19.

The chain uses TRBV7-2 and TRBJ1-4; D unclear. Germline V gives CDR1 SGHTA, CDR2 FQGNSA. The CDR3 is 13 residues long. Between the trimmed V and J ends, which lost 1 base and 8 bases, there was a span of 8 bases. As DNA, the CDR3 is TGTGCCAGCAGCTTAGGGGAGCGGGAAAAACTGTTTTTT. Translation: CASSLGEREKLFF.

The J gene is TRBJ1-1, the V gene TRBV5-1; D uncertain. The CDR3 runs 14 residues. Trimming left V 4 bases short and J 4 bases short, with 14 bases between. CDR1 and CDR2 (germline): SGHRS, YFSETQ. This CDR3 reads CASSPSGVSTEAFF. As DNA, the CDR3 is TGCGCCAGCAGCCCGAGTGGTGTGAGCACTGAAGCTTTCTTT.

The chain has TRBV28 and TRBJ1-6, with D unresolved. V was shortened by 10 bases and J by 4 bases, with 11 bases between the two germline ends. Per the germline V gene, CDR1 is MDHEN and CDR2 is SYDVKM. The CDR3 runs 13 residues. CDR3 in DNA: TGTGCCACCCGACTAAGGTATAATTCACCCCTCCACTTT. It translates to CATRLRYNSPLHF. The full variable domain, in which reference TRBV28 and TRBJ1-6 provide the parts outside the CDR3, is DVKVTQSSRYLVKRTGEKVFLECVQDMDHENMFWYRQDPGLGLRLIYFSYDVKMKEKGDIPEGYSVSREKKERFSLILESASTNQTSMYLCATRLRYNSPLHFGNGTRLTVT.

J is TRBJ2-7 and V is TRBV5-1; TRBD1 aligns across 12 bases. CDR1 is SGHRS, CDR2 YFSETQ, per germline. This CDR3 has 16 residues. After removal of 4 bases from V and 6 bases from J, the junction contained 11 bases not matched to a gene. The DNA of the CDR3 is TGCGCCAGCAGCCCCGAAGCCGGGACAGGGGGCGGCGAGCAGTACTTC. Translating it yields CASSPEAGTGGGEQYF.

V is TRBV29-1 and J is TRBJ1-2; no clear D. Germline lookup yields CDR1 SQVTM and CDR2 ANQGSEA. Trimming took off 6 bases at V and 5 bases at J, with 7 bases between the two ends. CDR3 length: 10 amino acids. For the CDR3, the DNA is TGCAGCGTAAACTTTTATGGCTACACCTTC. This codes for CSVNFYGYTF.